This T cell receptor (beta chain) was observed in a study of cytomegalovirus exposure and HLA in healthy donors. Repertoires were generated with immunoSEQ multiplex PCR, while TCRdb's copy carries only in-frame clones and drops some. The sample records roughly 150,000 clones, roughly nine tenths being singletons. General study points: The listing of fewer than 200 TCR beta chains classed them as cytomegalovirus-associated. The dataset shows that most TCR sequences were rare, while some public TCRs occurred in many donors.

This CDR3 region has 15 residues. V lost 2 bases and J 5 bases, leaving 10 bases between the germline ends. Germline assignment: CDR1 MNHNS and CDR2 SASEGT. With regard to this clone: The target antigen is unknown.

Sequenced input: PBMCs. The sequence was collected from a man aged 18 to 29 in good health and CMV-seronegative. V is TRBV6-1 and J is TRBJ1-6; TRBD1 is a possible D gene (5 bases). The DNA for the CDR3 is TGTGCCAGCAGTGAACAGGGAACGGATAATTCACCCCTCCACTTT. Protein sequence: CASSEQGTDNSPLHF.